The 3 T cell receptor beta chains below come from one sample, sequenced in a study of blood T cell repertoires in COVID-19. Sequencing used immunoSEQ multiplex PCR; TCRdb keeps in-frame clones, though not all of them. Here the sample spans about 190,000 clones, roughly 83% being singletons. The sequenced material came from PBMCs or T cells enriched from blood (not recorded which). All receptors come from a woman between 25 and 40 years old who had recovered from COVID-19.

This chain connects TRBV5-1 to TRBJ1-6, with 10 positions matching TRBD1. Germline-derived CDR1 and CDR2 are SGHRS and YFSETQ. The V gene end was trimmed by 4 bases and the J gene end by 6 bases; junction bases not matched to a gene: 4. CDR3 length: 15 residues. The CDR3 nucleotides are TGCGCCAGCAGCCCCGGGACAGGGGCTAATTCACCCCTCCACTTT. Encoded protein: CASSPGTGANSPLHF. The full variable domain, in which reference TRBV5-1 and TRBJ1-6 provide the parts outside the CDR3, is KAGVTQTPRYLIKTRGQQVTLSCSPISGHRSVSWYQQTPGQGLQFLFEYFSETQRNKGNFPGRFSGRQFSNSRSEMNVSTLELGDSALYLCASSPGTGANSPLHFGNGTRLTVT.

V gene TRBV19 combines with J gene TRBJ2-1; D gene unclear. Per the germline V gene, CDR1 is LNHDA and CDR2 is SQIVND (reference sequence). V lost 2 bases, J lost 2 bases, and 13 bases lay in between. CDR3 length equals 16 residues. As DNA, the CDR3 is TGTGCCAGTAGTATATCTCCCAGAACCCCCTACAATGAGCAGTTCTTC. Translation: CASSISPRTPYNEQFF. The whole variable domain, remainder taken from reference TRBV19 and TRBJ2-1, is DGGITQSPKYLFRKEGQNVTLSCEQNLNHDAMYWYRQDPGQGLRLIYYSQIVNDFQKGDIAEGYSVSREKKESFPLTVTSAQKNPTAFYLCASSISPRTPYNEQFFGPGTRLTVL.

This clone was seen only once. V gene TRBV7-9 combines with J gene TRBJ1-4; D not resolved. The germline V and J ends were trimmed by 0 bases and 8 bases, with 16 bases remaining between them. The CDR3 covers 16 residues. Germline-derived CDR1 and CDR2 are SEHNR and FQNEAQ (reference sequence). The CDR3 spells CASSLAVTKSGEKLFF. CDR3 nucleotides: TGTGCCAGCAGCTTAGCGGTGACCAAATCGGGGGAAAAACTGTTTTTT.